One sample yielded the 20 T cell receptor beta chains listed below, sequenced in a study of blood T cell repertoires in COVID-19. Assay: immunoSEQ multiplex PCR; the TCRdb copy retains only in-frame clones and omits some. The sample includes around 270,000 clones, 75% to 90% of them seen just once. Sequences were obtained from peripheral blood. All receptors derive from a man aged 25 to 40 with acute or convalescent COVID-19.

The V call is TRBV5-4, the J call TRBJ2-7; 7 nucleotides line up with TRBD1. The V and J ends lost 1 base and 6 bases, in that order; junction bases with no gene match: 13. Germline loops: CDR1 SGHNT, CDR2 YYREEE (reference sequence). CDR3 length equals 16 residues. This CDR3 reads CASSLPRAGGTGEQYF. CDR3 bases: TGTGCCAGCAGCTTGCCGAGGGCAGGGGGAACAGGCGAGCAGTACTTC.

V and J are TRBV3-1 (or the pseudogene TRBV3-2) and TRBJ1-4, with D perhaps matching TRBD1 (5 bases). V dropped 4 bases and J dropped 7 bases, with 10 bases sitting between them. Looked up from germline, CDR1 is LGHDT and CDR2 is YNNKEL (reference sequence). CDR3 size: 13 residues. The CDR3 nucleotides read TGTGCCAGCAGCCGAAGCGGGGGTGAAAAACTGTTTTTT. This sequence encodes CASSRSGGEKLFF.

The chain has TRBV10-1 and TRBJ1-6, with D maybe TRBD1 (6 bases). The ends were cut back, 3 bases at V and 9 bases at J, with 6 bases in the middle. The germline gives CDR1 WNHNN, CDR2 SYGVQD (reference sequence). This CDR3 contains 12 residues. As DNA, the CDR3 is TGCGCCAGCAGTGAAGGGGGTTCACCCCTCCACTTT. It yields the protein CASSEGGSPLHF.

This chain uses TRBV5-5 with TRBJ1-5, with TRBD1 matching 7 bases. The CDR3 is 14 residues long. V lost 5 bases and J lost 6; bases outside the gene matches: 8. The germline CDR1 and CDR2 sequences are SGHKS and YYEKEE (reference sequence). The CDR3 DNA reads TGTGCCAGCAGTATGGACAGGACAGGTCAGCCCCAGCATTTT. It is translated as CASSMDRTGQPQHF.

V gene TRBV6-1 combines with J gene TRBJ1-2; D is undetermined. The CDR3 length is 14 residues. The germline gives CDR1 MNHNS, CDR2 SASEGT. V dropped 0 bases and J dropped 7 bases, with 12 bases sitting between them. The CDR3 loop is CASSEAKSPGGYTF. CDR3 coding DNA: TGTGCCAGCAGTGAAGCGAAAAGCCCTGGTGGCTACACCTTC.

This chain connects TRBV7-8 to TRBJ1-4; 8 positions agree with TRBD1. There are 15 residues in the CDR3. Per germline, CDR1 SGHVS and CDR2 FQNEAQ. The V and J ends lost 1 base and 5 bases, in that order; junction bases with no gene match: 3. The CDR3 DNA reads as TGTGCCAGCAGCTTAGACCAGGGGGCCAATGAAAAACTGTTTTTT. It codes for CASSLDQGANEKLFF.

In this sample, this clone turned up once. The V and J genes are TRBV28 and TRBJ2-2; D unclear. Germline loops: CDR1 MDHEN, CDR2 SYDVKM. The CDR3 loop spans 14 amino acids. V was pared by 7 bases and J by 1 base, with 10 bases between. CDR3 sequence (DNA): TGTGCCAGCATTCTGGCGGAGAACACCGGGGAGCTGTTTTTT. Its protein product is CASILAENTGELFF.

The gene calls are TRBV24-1 and TRBJ2-3, with 7 bases aligning to TRBD1. Germline V gene data show CDR1 as KGHDR and CDR2 as SFDVKD. The CDR3 spans 14 residues. Trimming at V came to 7 bases and at J to 1 base, leaving 4 bases not matched to a gene. DNA for the CDR3: TGTGCCACCAGGAGAACAGGGGGCACAGATACGCAGTATTTT. It specifies CATRRTGGTDTQYF.

J is TRBJ2-1 and V is TRBV12-2; the table names TRBD2, a call not compared with the DNA. TRBV12-2 counts as a pseudogene. There are 14 residues in the CDR3. The CDR3 region is CASRVRVERNEQFF. The CDR3 DNA is TGTGCAAGTCGGGTACGGGTAGAACGCAATGAGCAGTTCTTC.

CDR3 DNA sequence: TGCGCCAGCAGTGAAGGGGCGCTCGGCACTGAAGCTTTCTTT. Protein sequence: CASSEGALGTEAFF. The chain combines TRBV10-1 with TRBJ1-1; D is possibly TRBD1 (5 bases). The CDR3 runs to 14 residues. Germline V lookup: CDR1 WNHNN, CDR2 SYGVQD (reference sequence). The germline V and J ends were trimmed by 3 bases and 4 bases, with 12 bases remaining between them.

The chain joins TRBV6-5 to TRBJ1-1; D remains ambiguous. Germline V gene data show CDR1 as MNHEY and CDR2 as SVGAGI. This CDR3 region has 12 residues. The ends were cut back, 4 bases at V and 0 bases at J, with 3 bases in the middle. The CDR3 sequence: CASSSMNTEAFF. The CDR3 nucleotides are TGTGCCAGCAGTTCTATGAACACTGAAGCTTTCTTT.

The gene calls are TRBV5-3 and TRBJ1-4; 7 bases agree with TRBD1. TRBV5-3 is classed as an ORF, of uncertain function. Trimming cost V 4 bases and J 5 bases; bases outside gene matches: 8. CDR3 length equals 15 residues. The CDR3 region has the DNA TGTGCCAGAAGCCCCGGGGACAGAAAGAATGAAAAACTGTTTTTT. The encoded protein is CARSPGDRKNEKLFF.

V usage is TRBV5-1 and J usage is TRBJ2-2; D is unresolved. Deletions cut 5 bases from V and 0 bases from J, with 14 bases between. Germline-derived CDR1 and CDR2 are SGHRS and YFSETQ. The CDR3 has 16 amino acids. The CDR3 coding sequence is TGCGCCAGCAGAGAAGCAGGTTTAGCGAACACCGGGGAGCTGTTTTTT. Translation gives CASREAGLANTGELFF.

Regarding this clone: Relative to the germline gene, one junction end is altered; a read error may explain this. The chain carries TRBV7-7 and TRBJ1-6; D call uncertain. The CDR3 sequence is 15 residues long. Germline V gene lookup returns CDR1 SSHAT and CDR2 FNYEAQ (reference sequence). For the CDR3, the DNA is TGTGCTAGCAGCTTAGGTCCAGGAACTAATTCACCCCTCCACTTT. This translates into CASSLGPGTNSPLHF.

To note about this clone: Other DNA sequences of this sample code for an identical CDR3. The J gene is TRBJ1-3, the V gene TRBV3-1 (or the pseudogene TRBV3-2), with D perhaps matching TRBD1 (5 bases). The CDR3 covers 15 residues. CDR1 is LGHDT, CDR2 YNNKEL, per germline (reference sequence). The V end was cut by 3 bases, the J end by 1 base, with 10 bases between. CDR3 loop: CASSQQGYSGNTIYF. The CDR3 bases are TGTGCCAGCAGCCAGCAGGGCTATTCTGGAAACACCATATATTTT.

The chain uses TRBV7-9 and TRBJ2-3, with 8 bases fitting TRBD2. Germline V gene sequence: CDR1 SEHNR, CDR2 FQNEAQ (reference sequence). The CDR3 has 17 amino acids. Unmatched junction bases numbered 11, after V lost 2 bases and J lost 4 bases. CDR3 amino acids: CASSLLLAVNVADTQYF. In nucleotides, the CDR3 is TGTGCCAGCAGCTTATTACTAGCGGTAAACGTGGCAGATACGCAGTATTTT. The variable domain in full, with the rest retrieved from reference TRBV7-9 and TRBJ2-3, is DTGVSQNPRHKITKRGQNVTFRCDPISEHNRLYWYRQTLGQGPEFLTYFQNEAQLEKSRLLSDRFSAERPKGSFSTLEIQRTEQGDSAMYLCASSLLLAVNVADTQYFGPGTRLTVL.

The rearrangement links TRBV5-1 to TRBJ2-3; D call uncertain. The CDR3 covers 13 residues. Trimming took 5 bases from V and 3 from J, leaving 10 bases between them. Germline CDR1 is SGHRS and CDR2 is YFSETQ. This CDR3 is CASSSEMTDTQYF. The CDR3 nucleotides are TGCGCCAGCAGTAGTGAAATGACAGATACGCAGTATTTT.

This chain links TRBV9 with TRBJ2-3, with 9 bases identical to TRBD2. Germline lookup yields CDR1 SGDLS and CDR2 YYNGEE. This CDR3 region has 16 residues. V gave up 3 bases and J gave up 1 base; unmatched junction bases: 6. CDR3 DNA: TGTGCCAGCAGCGGGACTAGCGCAGAACGCACAGATACGCAGTATTTT. Translation gives CASSGTSAERTDTQYF.

The table lists this clone with a few counts. The rearrangement joins TRBV7-9 to TRBJ2-2; 9 bases align to TRBD2. The CDR3 length is 16 residues. CDR1 is SEHNR, CDR2 FQNEAQ, per germline (reference sequence). The V and J ends lost 3 bases and 5 bases, in that order; junction bases with no gene match: 7. In DNA form, the CDR3 reads TGTGCCAGCAGCTTCGGAAATAGCGGGAGTACCGGGGAGCTGTTTTTT. The encoded protein is CASSFGNSGSTGELFF.

The J gene is TRBJ2-1, the V gene TRBV30; 7 bases are shared with TRBD1. The CDR3 has 14 amino acids. CDR1 is GTSNPN and CDR2 is SVGIG in the germline V gene (reference sequence). Trimming removed 6 bases from V and 2 bases from J; junction bases left unmatched: 7. The CDR3: CACARDSTYNEQFF. The CDR3 bases are TGTGCCTGCGCCCGGGACAGTACCTACAATGAGCAGTTCTTC.